Listed here are 2 T cell receptor beta chains from one sample, sequenced in a study of CD8 T cells in ankylosing spondylitis. TCRdb called the 5' RACE reads again in MiXCR, with one record for every CDR3 protein. Altogether some 200,000 distinct CDR3 sequences are present, 9.5% to 15% being singletons, with the ten largest covering approximately 15%. Sequencing was done on a sample of blood, either unsorted or a sorted T cell fraction (not recorded which). These receptor sequences come from a male donor with ankylosing spondylitis or in good health (not recorded which).

This clonotype was detected a few times. CDR3 DNA sequence: TGCGCCAGCAGCCCGATGGACCGCTCCTACGAGCAGTACTTC. It translates to CASSPMDRSYEQYF. The chain combines TRBV4-1 with TRBJ2-7; no clear D gene. Trimming removed 4 bases at V and 0 bases at J, with 10 bases between. The CDR3 loop spans 14 amino acids. In germline, CDR1 is MGHRA, CDR2 YSYEKL.

The CDR3: CASSLGGFTDTQYF. The CDR3 DNA is TGTGCCAGCAGCCTAGGGGGTTTCACAGATACGCAGTATTTT. The chain carries TRBV6-2 or TRBV6-3 and TRBJ2-3; possibly TRBD1 for D (6 bases). The CDR3 totals 14 residues. The germline V gene has CDR1 MNHEY and CDR2 SVGEGT. Trimming pared 6 bases from V and 2 bases from J, leaving 12 bases between.